The entry that follows covers one T cell receptor beta chain sequence. Its antigen is as yet unknown. The table came from immunoSEQ multiplex PCR; TCRdb's copy has only in-frame clones and leaves some out. Of roughly 86,000 clones in the sample, around four fifths are singletons; the top ten hold 0.75% to 0.85%. The CDR3 extends over 17 amino acids. Trimming pared 7 bases from V and 3 bases from J, leaving 25 bases between. The germline CDR1 and CDR2 sequences are SGHRS and YFSETQ. These data are taken from a study of radiotherapy plus CTLA-4 blockade in lung cancer. Study conclusions and caveats: Reportedly, early blood T cell clone dynamics best predicted response, with interferon-beta. Tumor-derived TCR clones expanded in blood after radiotherapy plus ipilimumab.

The sequencing here drew on peripheral blood, taken from a patient treated with radiotherapy plus ipilimumab. The TCR originated in a human donor with non-small cell lung cancer who had stable disease on radiotherapy plus ipilimumab. The chain couples TRBV5-1 to TRBJ2-5; the D call may be TRBD1 or TRBD2 (7 bases each). The CDR3 DNA sequence: TGCGCCAGCCGACCCAATAGAGGGGGCGCGGGAGAAGAGACCCAGTACTTC. Translated, it gives CASRPNRGGAGEETQYF.